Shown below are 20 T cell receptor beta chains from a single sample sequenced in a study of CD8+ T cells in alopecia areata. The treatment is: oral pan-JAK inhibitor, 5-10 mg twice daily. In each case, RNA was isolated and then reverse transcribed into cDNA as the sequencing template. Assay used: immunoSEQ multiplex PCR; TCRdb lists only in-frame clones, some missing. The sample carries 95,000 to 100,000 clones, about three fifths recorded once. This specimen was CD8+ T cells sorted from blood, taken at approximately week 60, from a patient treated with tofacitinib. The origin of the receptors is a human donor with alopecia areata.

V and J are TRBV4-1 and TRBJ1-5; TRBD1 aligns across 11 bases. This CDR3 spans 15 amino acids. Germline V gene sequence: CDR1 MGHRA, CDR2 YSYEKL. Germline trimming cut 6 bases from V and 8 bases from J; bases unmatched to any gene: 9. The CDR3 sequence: CASSEGQGVGKPQHF. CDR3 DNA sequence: TGCGCCAGCAGTGAGGGACAGGGGGTAGGGAAGCCCCAGCATTTT.

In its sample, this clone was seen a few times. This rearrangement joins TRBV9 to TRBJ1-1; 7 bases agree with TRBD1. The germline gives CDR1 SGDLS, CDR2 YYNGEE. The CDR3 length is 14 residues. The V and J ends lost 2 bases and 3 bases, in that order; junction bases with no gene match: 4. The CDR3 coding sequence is TGTGCCAGCAGCGTGGGGGACAGTTACACTGAAGCTTTCTTT. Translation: CASSVGDSYTEAFF. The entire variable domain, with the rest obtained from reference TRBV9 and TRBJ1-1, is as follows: DSGVTQTPKHLITATGQRVTLRCSPRSGDLSVYWYQQSLDQGLQFLIQYYNGEERAKGNILERFSAQQFPDLHSELNLSSLELGDSALYFCASSVGDSYTEAFFGQGTRLTVV.

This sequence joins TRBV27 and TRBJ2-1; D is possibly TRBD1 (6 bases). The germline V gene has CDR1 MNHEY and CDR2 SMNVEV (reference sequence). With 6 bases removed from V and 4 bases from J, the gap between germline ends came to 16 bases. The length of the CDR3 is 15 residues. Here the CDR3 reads CASSTDRIGYNEQFF. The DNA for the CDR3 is TGTGCCAGCAGCACAGACAGGATCGGATACAATGAGCAGTTCTTC.

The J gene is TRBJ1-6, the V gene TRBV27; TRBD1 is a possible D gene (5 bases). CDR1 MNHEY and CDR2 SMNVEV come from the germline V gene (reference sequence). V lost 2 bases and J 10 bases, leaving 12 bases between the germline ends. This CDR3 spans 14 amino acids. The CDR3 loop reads CASSLEGPRSPLHF. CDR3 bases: TGTGCCAGCAGTTTAGAGGGGCCGAGATCACCCCTCCACTTT.

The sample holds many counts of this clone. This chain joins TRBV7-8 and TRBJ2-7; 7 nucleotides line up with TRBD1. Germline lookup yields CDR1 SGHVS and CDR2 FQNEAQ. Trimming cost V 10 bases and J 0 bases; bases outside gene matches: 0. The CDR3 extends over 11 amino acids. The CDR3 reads CATGGSYEQYF. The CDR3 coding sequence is TGTGCCACAGGGGGCTCCTACGAGCAGTACTTC.

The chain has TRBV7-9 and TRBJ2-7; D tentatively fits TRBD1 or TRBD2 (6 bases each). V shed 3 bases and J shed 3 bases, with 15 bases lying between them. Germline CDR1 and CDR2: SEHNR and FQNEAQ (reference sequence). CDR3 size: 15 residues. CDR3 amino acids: CASSFDRGPFYEQYF. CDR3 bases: TGTGCCAGCAGCTTCGACCGGGGGCCCTTCTACGAGCAGTACTTC.

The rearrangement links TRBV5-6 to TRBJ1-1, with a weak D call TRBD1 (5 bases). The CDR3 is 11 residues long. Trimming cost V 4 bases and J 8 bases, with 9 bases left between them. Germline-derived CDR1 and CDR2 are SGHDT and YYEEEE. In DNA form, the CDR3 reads TGTGCCAGCAGCGGGGGACCCGAAGCTTTCTTT. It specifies CASSGGPEAFF. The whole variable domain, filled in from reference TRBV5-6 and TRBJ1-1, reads DAGVTQSPTHLIKTRGQQVTLRCSPKSGHDTVSWYQQALGQGPQFIFQYYEEEERQRGNFPDRFSGHQFPNYSSELNVNALLLGDSALYLCASSGGPEAFFGQGTRLTVV.

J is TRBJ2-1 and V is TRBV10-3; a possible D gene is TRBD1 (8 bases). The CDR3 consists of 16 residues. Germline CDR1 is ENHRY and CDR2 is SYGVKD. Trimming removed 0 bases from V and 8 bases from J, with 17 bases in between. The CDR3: CAISESQQGGVDEQFF. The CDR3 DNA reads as TGTGCCATCAGTGAGTCGCAACAGGGGGGGGTCGATGAGCAGTTCTTC.

DNA of the CDR3: TGTGCCAGCAGCTTTGGGACAGGGGAAGGCACCATATATTTT. This sequence encodes CASSFGTGEGTIYF. The chain has TRBV13 and TRBJ1-3, with TRBD1 matching over 10 bases. Losses at the gene ends were 3 bases for V and 9 bases for J; bases not matched to a gene: 5. Germline lookup yields CDR1 PRHDT and CDR2 FYEKMQ (reference sequence). This CDR3 has 14 residues.

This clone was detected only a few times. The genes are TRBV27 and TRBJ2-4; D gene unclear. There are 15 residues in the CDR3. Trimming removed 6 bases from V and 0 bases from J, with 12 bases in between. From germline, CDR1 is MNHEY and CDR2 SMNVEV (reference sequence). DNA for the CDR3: TGTGCCAGCAGCCCCGTGCAACTAGCCAAAAACATTCAGTACTTC. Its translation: CASSPVQLAKNIQYF.

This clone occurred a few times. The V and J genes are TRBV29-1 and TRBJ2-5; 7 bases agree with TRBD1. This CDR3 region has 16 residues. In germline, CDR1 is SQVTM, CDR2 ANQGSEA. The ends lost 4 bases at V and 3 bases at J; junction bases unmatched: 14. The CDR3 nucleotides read TGCAGCGTTGTCGACAGGGAAAAGTTGAGGGAAGAGACCCAGTACTTC. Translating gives CSVVDREKLREETQYF.

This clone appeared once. CDR3 loop: CASAKEGPAWVDTQYF. The CDR3 nucleotides read TGTGCCAGCGCGAAAGAAGGGCCCGCTTGGGTTGATACGCAGTATTTT. The chain links TRBV7-8 to TRBJ2-3; no clear D. Germline V gene data show CDR1 as SGHVS and CDR2 as FQNEAQ. The CDR3 consists of 16 residues. Deletions cut 8 bases from V and 6 bases from J, with 24 bases between.

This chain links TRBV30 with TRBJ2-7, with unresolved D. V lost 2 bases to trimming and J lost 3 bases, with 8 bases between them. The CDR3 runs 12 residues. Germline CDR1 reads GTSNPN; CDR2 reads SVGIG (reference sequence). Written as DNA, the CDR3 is TGTGCCTGGAGTTTTAGAAGCTACGAGCAGTACTTC. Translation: CAWSFRSYEQYF.

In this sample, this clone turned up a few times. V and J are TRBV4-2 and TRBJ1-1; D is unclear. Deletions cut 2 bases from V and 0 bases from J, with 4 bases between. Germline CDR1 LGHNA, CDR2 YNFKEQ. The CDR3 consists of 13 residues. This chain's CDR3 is CASSQNMNTEAFF. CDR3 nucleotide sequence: TGTGCCAGCAGCCAAAACATGAACACTGAAGCTTTCTTT.

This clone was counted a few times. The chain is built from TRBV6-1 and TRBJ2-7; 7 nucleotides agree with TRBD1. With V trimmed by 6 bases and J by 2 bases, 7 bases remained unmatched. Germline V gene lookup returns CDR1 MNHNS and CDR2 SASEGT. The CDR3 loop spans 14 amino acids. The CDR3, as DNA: TGTGCCAGCAGAATCCTGGACAGGCCCTACGAGCAGTACTTC. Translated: CASRILDRPYEQYF.

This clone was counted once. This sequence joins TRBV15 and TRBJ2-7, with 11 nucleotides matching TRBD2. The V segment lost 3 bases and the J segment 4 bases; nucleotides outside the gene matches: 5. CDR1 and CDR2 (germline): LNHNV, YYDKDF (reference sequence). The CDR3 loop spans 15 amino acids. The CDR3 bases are TGTGCCACCAGCAGCATCGGGACTAGCGGTTACGAGCAGTACTTC. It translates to CATSSIGTSGYEQYF.

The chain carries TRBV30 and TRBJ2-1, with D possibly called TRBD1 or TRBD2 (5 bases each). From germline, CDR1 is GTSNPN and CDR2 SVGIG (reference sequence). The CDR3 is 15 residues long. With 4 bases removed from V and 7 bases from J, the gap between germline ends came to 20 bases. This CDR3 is CAWNRDGRTLNEQFF. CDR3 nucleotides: TGTGCCTGGAATAGGGACGGGCGGACCCTAAATGAGCAGTTCTTC. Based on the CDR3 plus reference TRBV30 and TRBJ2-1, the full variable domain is SQTIHQWPATLVQPVGSPLSLECTVEGTSNPNLYWYRQAAGRGLQLLFYSVGIGQISSEVPQNLSASRPQDRQFILSSKKLLLSDSGFYLCAWNRDGRTLNEQFFGPGTRLTVL.

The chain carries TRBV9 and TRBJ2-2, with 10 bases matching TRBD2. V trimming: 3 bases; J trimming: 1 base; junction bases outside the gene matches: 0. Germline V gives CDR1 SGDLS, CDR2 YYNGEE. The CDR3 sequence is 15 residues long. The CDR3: CASSGTSGNTGELFF. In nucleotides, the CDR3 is TGTGCCAGCAGCGGGACTAGCGGGAACACCGGGGAGCTGTTTTTT.

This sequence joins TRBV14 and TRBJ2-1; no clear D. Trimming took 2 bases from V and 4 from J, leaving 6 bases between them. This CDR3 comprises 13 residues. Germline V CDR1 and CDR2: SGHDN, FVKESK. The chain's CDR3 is CASSQIKYNEQFF. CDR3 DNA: TGTGCCAGCAGCCAAATAAAGTACAATGAGCAGTTCTTC. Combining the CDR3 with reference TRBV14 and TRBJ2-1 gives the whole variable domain EAGVTQFPSHSVIEKGQTVTLRCDPISGHDNLYWYRRVMGKEIKFLLHFVKESKQDESGMPNNRFLAERTGGTYSTLKVQPAELEDSGVYFCASSQIKYNEQFFGPGTRLTVL.

DNA of the CDR3: TGTGCCAGCTCACCACCCGGGGGCAATGAGCAGTTCTTC. This encodes CASSPPGGNEQFF. This rearrangement joins TRBV18 to TRBJ2-1, with D possibly being TRBD2 (6 bases). The CDR3 loop spans 13 amino acids. Germline loops: CDR1 KGHSH, CDR2 LQKENI. Trimming pared 0 bases from V and 6 bases from J, leaving 6 bases between.